Below are 7 T cell receptor beta chains sequenced from a single sample in a study of blood T cell repertoires in COVID-19. Clones were sequenced by immunoSEQ multiplex PCR, and TCRdb holds only the in-frame ones, with some missing. There are about 380,000 clones in the sample; about 85% occur only once, and 3.5% to 4% lies in the top ten. Sequencing used peripheral blood. These receptors were obtained from a woman aged 18-30 years with acute or convalescent COVID-19.

The chain employs TRBV18 and TRBJ2-7; the match to TRBD1 covers 11 bases. The CDR3 length is 15 residues. The germline gives CDR1 KGHSH, CDR2 LQKENI. V dropped 6 bases and J dropped 3; count of bases not matched to a gene: 7. The CDR3 is CASSLGQGGYYEQYF. The CDR3 coding sequence is TGTGCCAGCTCCCTGGGACAGGGGGGTTACTACGAGCAGTACTTC.

The chain uses TRBV19 and TRBJ1-1, with D perhaps TRBD1 (5 bases). CDR1 and CDR2 from the germline V gene are LNHDA and SQIVND (reference sequence). The CDR3 is made up of 14 amino acids. The V end lost 2 bases, the J end lost 4 bases, and 11 bases lay between the germline ends. Here the CDR3 reads CASSISHRGTEAFF. The CDR3 DNA follows: TGTGCCAGTAGTATATCACATAGGGGCACTGAAGCTTTCTTT.

This clone was detected a few times. The chain employs TRBV19 and TRBJ1-2; the D gene is possibly TRBD1 (5 bases). Per the germline V gene, CDR1 is LNHDA and CDR2 is SQIVND (reference sequence). CDR3 length: 13 amino acids. Trimming cost V 4 bases and J 1 base, with 7 bases left between them. CDR3 residues: CASSRDSNYGYTF. As DNA, the CDR3 is TGTGCCAGTAGTAGAGACAGTAACTATGGCTACACCTTC.

The chain has TRBV5-4 and TRBJ1-2; TRBD1 aligns across 7 bases. Germline values: CDR1 SGHNT, CDR2 YYREEE (reference sequence). The CDR3 runs to 15 residues. J gave up 2 bases and V 4 bases, and 8 bases lay outside the gene matches. CDR3 sequence reads: CASSPGKDRNYGYTF. The DNA for the CDR3 is TGTGCCAGCAGCCCTGGGAAGGACAGGAACTATGGCTACACCTTC.

The chain recombines TRBV7-2 with TRBJ1-5; 9 nucleotides agree with TRBD1. CDR1 SGHTA and CDR2 FQGNSA come from the germline V gene. The CDR3 spans 15 residues. V lost 6 bases, J lost 4 bases, and 7 bases stayed unmatched. In nucleotides, the CDR3 is TGTGCCAGCAGTCGCGACAGGGGGGGTAATCAGCCCCAGCATTTT. Its protein is CASSRDRGGNQPQHF. Variable domain in full (rest from reference TRBV7-2 and TRBJ1-5): GAGVSQSPSNKVTEKGKDVELRCDPISGHTALYWYRQSLGQGLEFLIYFQGNSAPDKSGLPSDRFSAERTGGSVSTLTIQRTQQEDSAVYLCASSRDRGGNQPQHFGDGTRLSIL.

V gene TRBV19 combines with J gene TRBJ2-7; D possibly corresponds to TRBD2 (5 bases). The CDR3 extends over 15 amino acids. Germline V gene data show CDR1 as LNHDA and CDR2 as SQIVND (reference sequence). Trimming pared 4 bases from V and 3 bases from J, leaving 16 bases between. CDR3 sequence (DNA): TGTGCCAGTAGTAACCTTCCTTCCGGGGACTACGAGCAGTACTTC. Translation gives CASSNLPSGDYEQYF.

The rearrangement uses TRBV5-6 and TRBJ1-1; 8 bases align to TRBD1. With 2 bases clipped from V and 11 bases from J, the junction kept 17 bases outside the gene matches. CDR1 and CDR2 from the germline V gene are SGHDT and YYEEEE. The CDR3 runs to 16 residues. The CDR3, as DNA: TGTGCCAGCAGCTTCCGACCGGGACAGGACCATAAAACGGCTTTCTTT. Translated, it gives CASSFRPGQDHKTAFF.